The text below deals with one T cell receptor beta chain. V was clipped by 2 bases and J by 3 bases; unmatched bases: 4. Germline loops: CDR1 SGHTA, CDR2 FQGTGA. The CDR3 sequence is 15 residues long. The source of the sample is a study of shared clonotypes between healthy human individuals. Assay used: immunoSEQ multiplex PCR; TCRdb lists only in-frame clones, some missing. The sample lists approximately 1,000,000 clones; approximately 80% were seen once. The sequenced material came from memory CD4+ T cells from PBMCs. As to subset: CD45RA-negative fraction. The chain has TRBV7-3 and TRBJ1-5, with 7 bases matching TRBD1. This TCR was recovered from a man younger than 35 in good health. Some clones in this sample may be carry-over from other donors' samples. The CDR3 DNA is TGTGCCAGCAGCTTAGAGGGGGCCAACAATCAGCCCCAGCATTTT. Protein sequence: CASSLEGANNQPQHF.